Presented here are 18 T cell receptor beta chains from one specimen sequenced in a study of T cells in Graves' hyperthyroidism and ophthalmopathy. Researchers amplified the TCR beta CDR3 regions from RNA transcripts. When the TCR CDR3 underwent first-round RT-PCR, the HTBI primer set was used. In TCRdb, the multiplex PCR reads were re-called with MiXCR into one record per CDR3 protein. Of 480,000 or so distinct CDR3 sequences listed, approximately 48% are singletons. The sample comprised peripheral blood or thyroid tissue (not recorded which). These receptors were collected from an adult woman with Graves' disease, either hyperthyroidism or ophthalmopathy (not recorded which).

The chain joins TRBV29-1 to TRBJ1-5; 8 positions agree with TRBD1. The CDR3 spans 15 residues. With V trimmed by 3 bases and J by 6 bases, 10 bases remained unmatched. Per germline, CDR1 SQVTM and CDR2 ANQGSEA. CDR3 residues: CSVDLGQGASQPQHF. The CDR3 DNA reads TGCAGCGTTGACTTGGGGCAGGGGGCAAGTCAGCCCCAGCATTTT.

There are a few counts of this clonotype. V usage is TRBV6-2 or TRBV6-3 and J usage is TRBJ2-2; perhaps TRBD1 as D (6 bases). Per germline, CDR1 MNHEY and CDR2 SVGEGT. This CDR3 contains 14 residues. The V and J ends lost 7 bases and 3 bases respectively, with 12 bases between them. CDR3 in DNA: TGTGCCAGCAAACTACAGGGACACACCGGGGAGCTGTTTTTT. It codes for CASKLQGHTGELFF.

The chain joins TRBV2 to TRBJ2-5; 8 positions match TRBD2. Germline V lookup: CDR1 SNHLY, CDR2 FYNNEI. V was clipped by 6 bases and J by 1 base; unmatched bases: 7. This CDR3 has 15 residues. The CDR3: CASREGAGAQETQYF. CDR3 bases: TGTGCCAGCAGGGAGGGAGCGGGGGCCCAAGAGACCCAGTACTTC.

The chain carries TRBV7-2 and TRBJ1-3; unclear D gene. CDR1 is SGHTA, CDR2 FQGNSA, per germline. This CDR3 is 15 amino acids long. V was shortened by 1 base and J by 0 bases, with 7 bases between the two germline ends. The CDR3 spells CASSLGSSSGNTIYF. CDR3 sequence (DNA): TGTGCCAGCAGCTTAGGATCCAGCTCTGGAAACACCATATATTTT.

There are many counts of this clonotype. The chain uses TRBV29-1 and TRBJ2-2, with D perhaps assigned TRBD1 or TRBD2 (6 bases each). CDR1 SQVTM and CDR2 ANQGSEA come from the germline V gene. Trimming removed 1 base at V and 1 base at J, with 10 bases between. The CDR3 has 15 residues. CDR3 nucleotide sequence: TGCAGCGTTGAAGCGGGGGCCAGGAACACCGGGGAGCTGTTTTTT. Its translation is CSVEAGARNTGELFF.

This clonotype was seen many times. This CDR3 reads CASSLRHEREKLFF. The CDR3 coding sequence is TGTGCCAGCAGCCTGAGACACGAGAGGGAAAAACTGTTTTTT. This sequence joins TRBV5-5 and TRBJ1-4; D is ambiguous. Trimming stripped 4 bases from V and 8 bases from J, with 15 bases between. CDR1 is SGHKS and CDR2 is YYEKEE in the germline V gene (reference sequence). This CDR3 has 14 amino acids.

This clonotype has a handful of counts. The V call is TRBV15, the J call TRBJ1-2; TRBD1 agrees at 7 bases. The CDR3 is made up of 16 amino acids. Trimming cost V 1 base and J 8 bases; bases outside gene matches: 13. Germline V lookup: CDR1 LNHNV, CDR2 YYDKDF (reference sequence). For the CDR3, the DNA is TGTGCCACCAGCAGAGCCCACCGACAGGGTTCTACAGGCTACACCTTC. It codes for CATSRAHRQGSTGYTF.

The chain is built from TRBV7-8 and TRBJ1-2; D is unresolved. The CDR3 spans 10 residues. CDR1 and CDR2 (germline): SGHVS, FQNEAQ. V dropped 3 bases and J dropped 11 bases, with 7 bases sitting between them. The CDR3 region is CASSLIGYTF. The CDR3 DNA reads TGTGCCAGCAGCTTGATTGGATACACCTTC.

This clonotype was counted many times. The gene calls are TRBV7-8 and TRBJ2-5; 8 nucleotides agree with TRBD2. CDR3 size: 14 residues. Germline V gene sequence: CDR1 SGHVS, CDR2 FQNEAQ. V was clipped by 0 bases and J by 5 bases; unmatched bases: 2. The CDR3 DNA follows: TGTGCCAGCAGCTTAGCAAGCGGGAGTGAGACCCAGTACTTC. This translates into CASSLASGSETQYF.

This clonotype was recorded once. The chain combines TRBV7-2 with TRBJ2-2; D gene ambiguous. Trimming cost V 5 bases and J 5 bases, with 15 bases left between them. The CDR3 has 15 residues. The germline CDR1 and CDR2 sequences are SGHTA and FQGNSA. The CDR3 nucleotides are TGTGCCAGCAGCCCAGCCCCCAATCCTACCGGGGAGCTGTTTTTT. As protein: CASSPAPNPTGELFF.

This chain links TRBV12-3 or TRBV12-4 with TRBJ1-2, with 8 bases fitting TRBD1. V dropped 6 bases and J dropped 6; count of bases not matched to a gene: 12. The CDR3 loop spans 15 amino acids. The CDR3 loop is CASSRTGRGRNGYTF. Written as DNA, the CDR3 is TGTGCCAGCAGCCGGACAGGGCGGGGAAGGAATGGCTACACCTTC.

The chain is built from TRBV15 and TRBJ1-6, with D perhaps matching TRBD1 (5 bases). V was cut by 3 bases and J by 5 bases, with 11 bases left in between. The germline V gene encodes CDR1 LNHNV and CDR2 YYDKDF (reference sequence). The CDR3 runs 15 residues. The CDR3 sequence is CATSSRTTDNSPLHF. CDR3 nucleotides: TGTGCCACCAGCAGTCGGACAACAGATAATTCACCCCTCCACTTT.

The chain has TRBV4-1 and TRBJ1-4, with a tentative D call TRBD1 (5 bases). Looked up from germline, CDR1 is MGHRA and CDR2 is YSYEKL. Trimming removed 1 base at V and 7 bases at J, with 22 bases between. This CDR3 has 18 amino acids. The CDR3 coding sequence is TGCGCCAGCAGCCAAGGACCGACGGTCAGGGACGTTGTTGAAAAACTGTTTTTT. Translating gives CASSQGPTVRDVVEKLFF.

The CDR3 here is CATSRDLTGTGGSGGYTF. CDR3 bases: TGTGCCACCAGCAGAGATCTTACCGGGACAGGGGGGTCGGGTGGCTACACCTTC. The genes are TRBV15 and TRBJ1-2, with 11 bases aligning to TRBD1. J was trimmed by 7 bases and V by 0 bases; bases with no gene match: 13. This CDR3 has 18 residues. Germline CDR1 and CDR2: LNHNV and YYDKDF (reference sequence).

The rearrangement uses TRBV25-1 and TRBJ1-6; D is unresolved. V was shortened by 4 bases and J by 7 bases, with 20 bases between the two germline ends. Per the germline V gene, CDR1 is MGHDK and CDR2 is SYGVNS. CDR3 length equals 17 residues. The CDR3: CASSARREGGRNSPLHF. The CDR3 DNA reads as TGTGCCAGCAGTGCTAGACGAGAGGGAGGGCGGAATTCACCCCTCCACTTT.

The chain carries TRBV10-3 and TRBJ1-2; the D is unclear. The CDR3 is 14 amino acids. Germline V gene sequence: CDR1 ENHRY, CDR2 SYGVKD. V was clipped by 3 bases and J by 4 bases, with 12 bases between them. As DNA, the CDR3 is TGTGCCATCAGTGATGGAGGGAGACTCTATGGCTACACCTTC. This sequence encodes CAISDGGRLYGYTF.

The gene calls are TRBV11-2 and TRBJ2-7; a weak D match, TRBD1 (5 bases). The V end was cut by 5 bases, the J end by 0 bases, with 14 bases between. Per germline, CDR1 SGHAT and CDR2 FQNNGV. CDR3 length: 15 residues. DNA of the CDR3: TGTGCCAGCAGCCCGAATAGCAGGGACTCCTACGAGCAGTACTTC. It translates to CASSPNSRDSYEQYF.

The CDR3 sequence is CASSDDGRPSTDTQYF. Here the CDR3 DNA reads TGTGCCAGCAGCGACGACGGCAGACCTAGCACAGATACGCAGTATTTT. The chain employs TRBV9 and TRBJ2-3; D ambiguous. Trimming removed 3 bases at V and 0 bases at J, with 14 bases between. CDR1 is SGDLS and CDR2 is YYNGEE in the germline V gene. The CDR3 is 16 amino acids.